This T cell receptor beta chain is drawn from a study of T cell responses to AZD1222 COVID-19 vaccine. Study-level results: Recipients of AZD1222 seropositive at baseline numbered only 6 or 7.

Looked up from germline, CDR1 is LGHDT and CDR2 is YNNKEL (reference sequence). This CDR3 is 13 amino acids long. After removal of 4 bases from V and 6 bases from J, the junction contained 5 bases not matched to a gene. As to this clone: The antigen is unknown.

The assay was immunoSEQ multiplex PCR, and TCRdb's table has in-frame clones only and misses some. This sample has more than 100,000 clones, with 75% to 90% found just once. The chain employs TRBV3-1 (or the pseudogene TRBV3-2) and TRBJ1-1; TRBD1 aligns across 7 bases. The sequencing used peripheral blood, collected on day 0 of AZD1222 vaccination. The sequence derives from an adult in good health. The CDR3 region is CASSPSTGSEAFF. Here the CDR3 DNA reads TGTGCCAGCAGCCCCTCGACAGGGTCTGAAGCTTTCTTT.